This TCR beta chain is from a study of T cell responses to AZD1222 COVID-19 vaccine. Some clones are missing from TCRdb's copy, which holds only in-frame ones; the method was immunoSEQ multiplex PCR. The table lists around 89,000 clones, 85% to 90% of them singletons. V was cut by 2 bases and J by 1 base, with 11 bases left in between. There are 15 residues in the CDR3. CDR1 and CDR2 (germline): SNHLY, FYNNEI. The V and J genes are TRBV2 and TRBJ1-1; D is uncertain. Material: peripheral blood, obtained on day 0 of AZD1222 vaccination. This receptor was obtained from an adult in good health. CDR3 bases: TGTGCCAGCAGTGAAAGGGATCTCCAGAACACTGAAGCTTTCTTT. Translation gives CASSERDLQNTEAFF.